This is a list of T cell receptor beta chains from one sample in a study of early T cells in non-severe SARS-CoV-2 infection. TCRdb analysed the 5' RACE reads with MiXCR anew, one entry per CDR3 protein. The sample contains about 77,000 distinct CDR3 sequences, around 12% of which appear only once. This specimen was whole blood, taken at baseline. The receptors stem from an adult who was a healthcare worker with PCR-confirmed SARS-CoV-2 infection or an uninfected control (not recorded which). The donor label of this sample is uncertain. Both conserved end residues are part of each CDR3. A D gene is named only where the DNA matches it firmly. Some rows mark clone size as missing; the rest say once, few, many or name a class of expanded clone.

d_call j_call v_call clone_size cdr3_aa cdr3_nt
- TRBJ1-4 TRBV2 many CATARGAGPGNEKLFF TGTGCCACGGCTCGGGGGGCCGGACCGGGTAATGAAAAACTGTTTTTT
TRBD2 TRBJ2-1 TRBV20-1 few CSAKREGPQFF TGCAGTGCGAAGCGGGAGGGCCCCCAGTTCTTC
- TRBJ1-4 TRBV4-2 few CASSQAQSNEKLFF TGTGCCAGCAGCCAAGCACAGTCTAATGAAAAACTGTTTTTT
TRBD2 TRBJ2-1 TRBV4-2 - CASSQEGGLAGPSYNEQFF TGTGCCAGCAGCCAAGAGGGGGGACTAGCGGGACCCTCCTACAATGAGCAGTTCTTC
TRBD1 TRBJ2-7 TRBV2 - CASSPDRGLNEQYF TGTGCCAGCAGTCCGGACAGGGGGTTAAACGAGCAGTACTTC
TRBD2 TRBJ2-3 TRBV4-2 many CASSQGTSGATDTQYF TGTGCCAGCAGCCAAGGGACTAGCGGAGCCACAGATACGCAGTATTTT
- TRBJ1-5 TRBV7-9 many CASSYSNQPQHF TGTGCCAGCAGCTATAGCAATCAGCCCCAGCATTTT
TRBD2 TRBJ2-1 TRBV7-6 - CASSLGTGGLAGPTLYNEQFF TGTGCCAGCAGCTTAGGAACAGGGGGACTAGCGGGGCCGACACTGTACAATGAGCAGTTCTTC
- TRBJ1-5 TRBV6-6 many CASSYSRDQPQHF TGTGCCAGCAGTTACTCGAGGGATCAGCCCCAGCATTTT
TRBD1 TRBJ1-2 TRBV30 many CAGTGSSYGYTF TGTGCCGGGACAGGGTCAAGCTATGGCTACACCTTC
- TRBJ2-2 TRBV6-8 - CASSGGLTHTGELFF TGTGCCAGCAGCGGAGGGCTCACGCACACCGGGGAGCTGTTTTTT
- TRBJ1-4 TRBV7-9 - CASSLALGGTGEKLFF TGTGCCAGCAGCTTAGCGCTCGGCGGGACTGGTGAAAAACTGTTTTTT
TRBD2 TRBJ2-1 TRBV7-9 many CASSRLDERGVSF TGTGCCAGCAGCCGATTGGATGAGCGGGGGGTCTCCTTC
TRBD2 TRBJ2-3 TRBV5-4 - CASSPPKAGVTDTQYF TGTGCCAGCAGCCCCCCAAAAGCGGGGGTCACAGATACGCAGTATTTT
TRBD2 TRBJ2-2 TRBV11-2 - CASSVRLASTRGTGELFF TGTGCCAGCAGCGTCCGACTAGCGTCCACAAGGGGAACCGGGGAGCTGTTTTTT